This T cell receptor beta chain was retrieved from a study of CXCR3-negative and CXCR3-positive naive CD8 T cells. The wider study: Summed over all libraries, TRB reads came to around 140 million, with about 1.5 +/- 0.3 million per library.

UMI-labeled 5' RACE yielded the TRB cDNA libraries. Each CDR3 protein gets one entry in TCRdb, which reprocessed the 5' RACE reads and gives no DNA. The listing contains 85,000 to 90,000 distinct CDR3 sequences. Study results and caveats: Similar TRBV-TRBJ usage was seen in naive cells (both CXCR3-negative and CXCR3-positive), but memory cells differed. For the naive subsets, surface CD5 was similar, and TCR strength was inferred from TRB CDR3 properties. Higher TRB CDR3 hydrophobicity marked CXCR3-positive naive cells relative to CXCR3-negative naive cells.

Notes on this clonotype: Its antigen is currently unknown.

The CDR3 has 14 residues. CDR1 is LGHDT, CDR2 YNNKEL, per germline (reference sequence). CD45RO-CCR7+CD27+CD95- was the phenotype of naive CD8+ T cells. Sequenced sample: naive CXCR3+ CD8+ T cells from blood. The subset here: CD45RO-CCR7+CD27+CD95- naive CD8+ T cells expressing CXCR3 (TNR3+). This TCR was sampled from a human donor in good health. Some clones in this sample may be carry-over from other donors' samples. This chain joins TRBV3-1 and TRBJ1-5. The CDR3 sequence: CASSQDEGAQPQHF.